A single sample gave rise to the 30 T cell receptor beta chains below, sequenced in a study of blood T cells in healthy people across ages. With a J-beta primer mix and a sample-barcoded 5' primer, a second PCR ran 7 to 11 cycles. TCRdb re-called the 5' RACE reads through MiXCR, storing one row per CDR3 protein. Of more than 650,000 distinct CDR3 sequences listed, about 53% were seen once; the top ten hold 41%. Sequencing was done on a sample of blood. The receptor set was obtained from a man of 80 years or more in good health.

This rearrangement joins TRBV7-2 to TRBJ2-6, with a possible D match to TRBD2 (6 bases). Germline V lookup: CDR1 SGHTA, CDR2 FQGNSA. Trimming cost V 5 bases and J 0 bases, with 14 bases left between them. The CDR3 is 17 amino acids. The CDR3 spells CASSTGLGNSGANVLTF. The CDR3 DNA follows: TGTGCCAGCAGCACGGGACTGGGAAACTCTGGGGCCAACGTCCTGACTTTC.

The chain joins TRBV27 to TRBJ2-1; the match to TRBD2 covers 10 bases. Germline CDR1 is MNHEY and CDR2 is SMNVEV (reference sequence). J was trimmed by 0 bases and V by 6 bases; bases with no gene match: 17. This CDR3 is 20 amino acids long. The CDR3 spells CASSLLGPSGSPYSYNEQFF. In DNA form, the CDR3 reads TGTGCCAGCAGCCTATTAGGGCCTAGCGGGAGCCCATACTCCTACAATGAGCAGTTCTTC.

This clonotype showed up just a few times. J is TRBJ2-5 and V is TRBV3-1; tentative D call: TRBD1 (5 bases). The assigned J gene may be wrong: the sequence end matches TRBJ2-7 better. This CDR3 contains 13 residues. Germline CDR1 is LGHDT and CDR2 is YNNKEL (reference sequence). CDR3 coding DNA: TGTGCCAGCAGCCGCGTCAGGGTCGGCGAGCAGTACTTC. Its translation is CASSRVRVGEQYF.

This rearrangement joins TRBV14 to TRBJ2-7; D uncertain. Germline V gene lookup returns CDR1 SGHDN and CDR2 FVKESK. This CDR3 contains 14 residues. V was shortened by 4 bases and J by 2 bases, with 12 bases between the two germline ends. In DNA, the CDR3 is TGTGCCAGCAGCCCAATAGACAAACCCTACGAGCAGTACTTC. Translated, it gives CASSPIDKPYEQYF.

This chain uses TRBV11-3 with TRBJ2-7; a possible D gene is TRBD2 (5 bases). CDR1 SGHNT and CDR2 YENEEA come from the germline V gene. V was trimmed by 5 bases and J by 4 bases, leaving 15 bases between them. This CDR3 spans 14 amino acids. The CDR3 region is CASSPKERAYEQYF. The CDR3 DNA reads TGTGCCAGCAGCCCGAAGGAGAGGGCTTACGAGCAGTACTTC.

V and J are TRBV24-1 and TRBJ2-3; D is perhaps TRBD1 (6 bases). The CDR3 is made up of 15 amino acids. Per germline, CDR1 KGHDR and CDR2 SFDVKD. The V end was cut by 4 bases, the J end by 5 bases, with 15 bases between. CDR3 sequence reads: CATSEQTGTGDTQYF. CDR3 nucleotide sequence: TGTGCCACCAGTGAACAGACAGGTACTGGAGATACGCAGTATTTT.

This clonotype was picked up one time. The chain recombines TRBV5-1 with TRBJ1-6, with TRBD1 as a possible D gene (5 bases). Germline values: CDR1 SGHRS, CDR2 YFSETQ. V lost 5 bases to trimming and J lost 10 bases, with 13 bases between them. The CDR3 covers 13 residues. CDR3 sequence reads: CASRAGLQSPLHF. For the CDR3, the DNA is TGCGCCAGCAGGGCAGGGTTACAGTCACCCCTCCACTTT. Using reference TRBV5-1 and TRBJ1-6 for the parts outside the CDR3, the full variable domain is KAGVTQTPRYLIKTRGQQVTLSCSPISGHRSVSWYQQTPGQGLQFLFEYFSETQRNKGNFPGRFSGRQFSNSRSEMNVSTLELGDSALYLCASRAGLQSPLHFGNGTRLTVT.

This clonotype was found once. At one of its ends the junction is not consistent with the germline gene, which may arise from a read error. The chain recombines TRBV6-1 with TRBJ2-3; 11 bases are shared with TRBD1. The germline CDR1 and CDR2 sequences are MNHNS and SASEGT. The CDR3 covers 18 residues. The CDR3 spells CASRQRTGGFGSADAQYF. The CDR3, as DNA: TGTGCCAGCAGACAAAGGACAGGGGGCTTCGGGAGCGCAGATGCGCAGTATTTT.

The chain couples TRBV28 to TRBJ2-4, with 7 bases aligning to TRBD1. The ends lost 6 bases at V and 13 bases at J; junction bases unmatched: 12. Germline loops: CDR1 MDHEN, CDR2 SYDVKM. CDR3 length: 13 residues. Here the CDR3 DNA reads TGTGCCAGCAGCACCCCGGGACAGACTAAGCAGTACTTC. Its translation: CASSTPGQTKQYF.

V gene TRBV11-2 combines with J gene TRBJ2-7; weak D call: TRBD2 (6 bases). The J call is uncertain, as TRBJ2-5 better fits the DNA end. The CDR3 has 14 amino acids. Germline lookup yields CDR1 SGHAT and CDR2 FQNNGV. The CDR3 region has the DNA TGTGCCAGCAGCTGGAGGGGCGGGAAGGAGACCCAGTACTTC. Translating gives CASSWRGGKETQYF.

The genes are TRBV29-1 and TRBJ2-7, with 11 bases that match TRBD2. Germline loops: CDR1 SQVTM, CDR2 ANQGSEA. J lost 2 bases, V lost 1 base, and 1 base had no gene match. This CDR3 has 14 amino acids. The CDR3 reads CSVEVLAGAYEQYF. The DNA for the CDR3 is TGCAGCGTTGAAGTACTAGCGGGAGCCTACGAGCAGTACTTC.

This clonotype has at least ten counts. CDR3 sequence (DNA): TGTGCCAGCCAATCGGGACCTACGTCCTACAATGAGCAGTTCTTC. Translation: CASQSGPTSYNEQFF. V and J are TRBV6-2 or TRBV6-3 and TRBJ2-1; TRBD1 or TRBD2 may be the D gene (5 bases each). Trimming took 8 bases from V and 1 from J, leaving 15 bases between them. The CDR3 sequence is 15 residues long. Germline loops: CDR1 MNHEY, CDR2 SVGEGT.

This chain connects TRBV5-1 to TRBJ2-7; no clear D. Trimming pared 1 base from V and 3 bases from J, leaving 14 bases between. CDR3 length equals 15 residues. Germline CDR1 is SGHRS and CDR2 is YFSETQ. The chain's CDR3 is CASSLTDPLNYEQYF. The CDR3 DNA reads TGCGCCAGCAGCTTGACAGATCCTTTAAACTACGAGCAGTACTTC.

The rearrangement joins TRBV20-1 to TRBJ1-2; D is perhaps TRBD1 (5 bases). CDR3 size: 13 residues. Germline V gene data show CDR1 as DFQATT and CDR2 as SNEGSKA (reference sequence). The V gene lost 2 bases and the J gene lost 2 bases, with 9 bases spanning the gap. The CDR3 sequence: CSARLGGNYGYTF. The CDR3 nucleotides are TGCAGTGCTAGATTGGGGGGGAACTATGGCTACACCTTC.

The CDR3 DNA is TGTGCCAGCAGGCGAGGGACAGACACTGAAGCTTTCTTT. It codes for CASRRGTDTEAFF. V usage is TRBV7-8 and J usage is TRBJ1-1; 7 bases are a match to TRBD1. V was clipped by 6 bases and J by 3 bases; unmatched bases: 4. The CDR3 totals 13 residues. Germline CDR1 and CDR2: SGHVS and FQNEAQ.

The CDR3 protein is CSAGAGGGERDTQYF. CDR3 coding DNA: TGCAGTGCGGGGGCAGGGGGTGGTGAAAGAGATACGCAGTATTTT. This chain links TRBV20-1 with TRBJ2-3; TRBD1 aligns across 7 bases. Per germline, CDR1 DFQATT and CDR2 SNEGSKA (reference sequence). The V gene end was trimmed by 6 bases and the J gene end by 5 bases; junction bases not matched to a gene: 14. CDR3 length equals 15 residues.

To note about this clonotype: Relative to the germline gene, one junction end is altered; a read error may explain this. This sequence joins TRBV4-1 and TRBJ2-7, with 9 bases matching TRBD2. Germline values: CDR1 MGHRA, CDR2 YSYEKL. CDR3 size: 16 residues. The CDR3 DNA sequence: TGCGCCAGCAGCCAGACCCGACTAGCGGACTCCTATGAGCAGTACTTC. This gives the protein CASSQTRLADSYEQYF.

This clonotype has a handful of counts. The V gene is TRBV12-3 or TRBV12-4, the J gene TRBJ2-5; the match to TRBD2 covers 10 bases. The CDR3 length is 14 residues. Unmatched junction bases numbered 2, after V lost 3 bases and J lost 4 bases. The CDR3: CASSLLAGVETQYF. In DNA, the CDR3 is TGTGCCAGCAGTTTGCTAGCGGGAGTAGAGACCCAGTACTTC.

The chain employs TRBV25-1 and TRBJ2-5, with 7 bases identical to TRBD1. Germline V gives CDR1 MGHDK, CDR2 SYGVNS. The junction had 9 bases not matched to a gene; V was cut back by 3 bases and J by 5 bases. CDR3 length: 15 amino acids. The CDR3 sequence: CASSESRDRGETQYF. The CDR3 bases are TGTGCCAGCAGTGAGTCCCGGGACAGAGGGGAGACCCAGTACTTC.

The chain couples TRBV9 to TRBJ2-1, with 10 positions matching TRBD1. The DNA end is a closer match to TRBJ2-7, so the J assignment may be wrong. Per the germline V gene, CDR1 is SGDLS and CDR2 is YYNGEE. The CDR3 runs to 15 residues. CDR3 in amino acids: CASSVGTGAYNEQYF. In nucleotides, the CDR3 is TGTGCCAGCAGCGTCGGGACAGGGGCCTACAATGAGCAGTACTTC.

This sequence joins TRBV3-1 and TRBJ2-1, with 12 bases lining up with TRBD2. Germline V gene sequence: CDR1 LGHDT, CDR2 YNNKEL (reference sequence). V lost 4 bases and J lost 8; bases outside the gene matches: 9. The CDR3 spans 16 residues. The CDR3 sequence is CASSLRTSGTSDEQFF. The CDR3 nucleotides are TGTGCCAGCAGCCTGCGGACTAGCGGGACCTCCGATGAGCAGTTCTTC.

The CDR3 here is CASSFGMLQETQYF. The CDR3 DNA follows: TGCGCCAGCAGCTTCGGGATGTTACAAGAGACCCAGTACTTC. V usage is TRBV5-1 and J usage is TRBJ2-5; tentative D call: TRBD2 (5 bases). This CDR3 region has 14 residues. In germline, CDR1 is SGHRS, CDR2 YFSETQ. Trimming left V 2 bases short and J 2 bases short, with 10 bases between.

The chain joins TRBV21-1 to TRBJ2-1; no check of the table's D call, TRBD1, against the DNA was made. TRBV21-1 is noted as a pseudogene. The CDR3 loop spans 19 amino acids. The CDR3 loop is CASSPPANVTFAGRNEQFF. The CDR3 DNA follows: TGTGCCAGCAGCCCACCCGCAAATGTAACTTTTGCGGGACGCAATGAGCAGTTCTTC.

The CDR3 region has the DNA TGTGCCAGCAGCCCCTATAGCTATGGCTACACCTTC. Residues: CASSPYSYGYTF. The chain is built from TRBV7-6 and TRBJ1-2; D is unclear. The CDR3 totals 12 residues. Trimming cost V 5 bases and J 4 bases, with 8 bases left between them. CDR1 SGHVS and CDR2 FNYEAQ come from the germline V gene.

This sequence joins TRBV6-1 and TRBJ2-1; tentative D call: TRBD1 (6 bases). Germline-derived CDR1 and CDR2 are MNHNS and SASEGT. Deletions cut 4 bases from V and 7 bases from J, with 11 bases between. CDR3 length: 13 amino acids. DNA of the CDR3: TGTGCCAGCAGTGCCCCCCAGGGGAATGAGCAGTTCTTC. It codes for CASSAPQGNEQFF.

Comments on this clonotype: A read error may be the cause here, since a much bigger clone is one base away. CDR3 region: CASSPRSIYNEQYF. The DNA of the CDR3 is TGTGCCAGCAGCCCCCGTAGCATATACAATGAGCAGTACTTC. The chain links TRBV7-2 to TRBJ2-5; unclear D gene. The V end was cut by 5 bases, the J end by 11 bases, with 21 bases between. This CDR3 spans 14 amino acids. Germline V gene lookup returns CDR1 SGHTA and CDR2 FQGNSA.

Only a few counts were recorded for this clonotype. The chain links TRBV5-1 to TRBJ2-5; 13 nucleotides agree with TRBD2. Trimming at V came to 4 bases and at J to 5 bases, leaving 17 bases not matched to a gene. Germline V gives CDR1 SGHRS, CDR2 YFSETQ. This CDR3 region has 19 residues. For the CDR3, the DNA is TGCGCCAGCAGCCCGGCTTCCGGGACTAGCGGGACATTATTCGAGACCCAGTACTTC. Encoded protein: CASSPASGTSGTLFETQYF.

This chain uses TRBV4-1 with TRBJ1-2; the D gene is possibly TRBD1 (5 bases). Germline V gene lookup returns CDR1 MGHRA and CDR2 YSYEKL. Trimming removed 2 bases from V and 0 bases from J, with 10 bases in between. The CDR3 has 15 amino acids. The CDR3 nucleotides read TGCGCCAGCAGCCAACGGGACTGGTCTAACTATGGCTACACCTTC. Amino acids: CASSQRDWSNYGYTF.

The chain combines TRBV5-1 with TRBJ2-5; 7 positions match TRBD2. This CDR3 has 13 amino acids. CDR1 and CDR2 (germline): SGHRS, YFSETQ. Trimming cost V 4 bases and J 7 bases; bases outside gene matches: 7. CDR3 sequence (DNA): TGCGCCAGCAGCGCGACTAGCTTGGGGACCCAGTACTTC. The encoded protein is CASSATSLGTQYF.

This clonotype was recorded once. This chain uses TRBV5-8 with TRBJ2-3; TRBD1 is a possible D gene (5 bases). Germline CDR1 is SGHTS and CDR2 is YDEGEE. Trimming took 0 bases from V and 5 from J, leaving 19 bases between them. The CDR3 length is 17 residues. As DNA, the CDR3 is TGTGCCAGCAGCTTGGGAAGGGGAAACGCCTGGGGAGATACGCAGTATTTT. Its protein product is CASSLGRGNAWGDTQYF. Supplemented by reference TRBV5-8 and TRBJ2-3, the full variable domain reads EAGVTQSPTHLIKTRGQQATLRCSPISGHTSVYWYQQALGLGLQFLLWYDEGEERNRGNFPPRFSGRQFPNYSSELNVNALELEDSALYLCASSLGRGNAWGDTQYFGPGTRLTVL.